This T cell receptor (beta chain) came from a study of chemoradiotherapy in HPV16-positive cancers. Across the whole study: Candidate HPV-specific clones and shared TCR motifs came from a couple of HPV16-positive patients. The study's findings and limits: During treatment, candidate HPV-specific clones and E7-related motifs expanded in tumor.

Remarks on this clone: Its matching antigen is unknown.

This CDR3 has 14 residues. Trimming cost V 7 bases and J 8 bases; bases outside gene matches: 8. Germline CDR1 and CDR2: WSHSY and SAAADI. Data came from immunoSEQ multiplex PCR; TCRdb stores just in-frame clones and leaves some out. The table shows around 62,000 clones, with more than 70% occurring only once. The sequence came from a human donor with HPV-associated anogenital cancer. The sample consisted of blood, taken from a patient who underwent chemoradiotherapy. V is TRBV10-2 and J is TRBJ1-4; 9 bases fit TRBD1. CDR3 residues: CASNDPGQGEKLFF. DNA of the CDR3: TGCGCCAGCAACGATCCGGGACAGGGCGAAAAACTGTTTTTT.